One and the same sample provided the 28 T cell receptor beta chains below, sequenced in a study of control samples from healthy donors and cancer patients. Repertoires were generated with immunoSEQ multiplex PCR, while TCRdb's copy carries only in-frame clones and drops some. The sample includes tens of thousands of clones, 95% to 97% of them seen just once. The sample comprised blood. These receptors were taken from a woman aged 25 to 39 in good health.

The rearrangement links TRBV28 to TRBJ2-3, with 8 bases matching TRBD1. Germline loops: CDR1 MDHEN, CDR2 SYDVKM. The V segment lost 4 bases and the J segment 11 bases; nucleotides outside the gene matches: 11. The CDR3 consists of 14 residues. This chain's CDR3 is CASSSSGRTGLQYF. The CDR3 DNA reads as TGTGCCAGCAGTTCCAGCGGGCGGACAGGGTTGCAGTATTTT.

This clone appeared a single time. The V call is TRBV6-2 or TRBV6-3, the J call TRBJ2-3; D remains ambiguous. Looked up from germline, CDR1 is MNHEY and CDR2 is SVGEGT. The CDR3 consists of 14 residues. Trimming cost V 5 bases and J 2 bases, with 11 bases left between them. The CDR3 DNA sequence: TGTGCCAGCAGTCACCTAACATACACAGATACGCAGTATTTT. This codes for CASSHLTYTDTQYF.

V and J are TRBV5-1 and TRBJ2-1; 7 bases match TRBD2. Trimming at V came to 5 bases and at J to 3 bases, leaving 5 bases not matched to a gene. The CDR3 extends over 14 amino acids. Germline CDR1 is SGHRS and CDR2 is YFSETQ. CDR3 nucleotide sequence: TGCGCCAGCAGTTACCGCGGGGGCTACAATGAGCAGTTCTTC. Its translation: CASSYRGGYNEQFF.

This clone was counted a single time. V gene TRBV5-1 combines with J gene TRBJ2-5; no clear D gene. Germline V gene lookup returns CDR1 SGHRS and CDR2 YFSETQ. V lost 0 bases and J 2 bases, leaving 14 bases between the germline ends. This CDR3 is 16 amino acids long. DNA of the CDR3: TGCGCCAGCAGCTTGGATCCAGCATCCTTACAAGAGACCCAGTACTTC. Translation gives CASSLDPASLQETQYF.

The J gene is TRBJ2-7, the V gene TRBV20-1, with 9 bases lining up with TRBD1. J was trimmed by 3 bases and V by 3 bases; bases with no gene match: 9. This CDR3 comprises 15 residues. The germline V gene encodes CDR1 DFQATT and CDR2 SNEGSKA (reference sequence). CDR3 DNA sequence: TGCAGTGCTAGTCCCCCTAACAGGGGGCTCTACGAGCAGTACTTC. Translation gives CSASPPNRGLYEQYF.

The genes are TRBV19 and TRBJ1-5, with D tentatively TRBD1 (6 bases). Germline assignment: CDR1 LNHDA and CDR2 SQIVND (reference sequence). The CDR3 extends over 16 amino acids. Trimming shortened V by 5 bases and J by 0 bases, and 14 bases separated the two germline ends. CDR3 amino acids: CASSDGQSYSNQPQHF. DNA for the CDR3: TGTGCCAGTAGTGACGGACAGAGCTATAGCAATCAGCCCCAGCATTTT.

In this sample, this clone turned up once. The genes are TRBV28 and TRBJ2-2, with D perhaps TRBD2 (6 bases). Trimming cost V 2 bases and J 4 bases, with 14 bases left between them. CDR1 and CDR2 from the germline V gene are MDHEN and SYDVKM. This CDR3 contains 16 residues. This chain's CDR3 is CASSLVGRLGTGELFF. The CDR3 bases are TGTGCCAGCAGTTTAGTCGGGAGATTGGGCACCGGGGAGCTGTTTTTT.

The chain has TRBV3-1 (or the pseudogene TRBV3-2) and TRBJ1-1; TRBD1 might be the D (5 bases). From germline, CDR1 is LGHDT and CDR2 YNNKEL (reference sequence). This CDR3 has 12 residues. With 6 bases removed from V and 6 bases from J, the gap between germline ends came to 11 bases. The chain's CDR3 is CASRAGLAEAFF. For the CDR3, the DNA is TGTGCCAGCAGGGCAGGGTTGGCTGAAGCTTTCTTT.

The chain employs TRBV28 and TRBJ1-1, with D possibly being TRBD1 (5 bases). The germline CDR1 and CDR2 sequences are MDHEN and SYDVKM. Trimming took off 3 bases at V and 2 bases at J, with 22 bases between the two ends. The CDR3 loop spans 18 amino acids. As DNA, the CDR3 is TGTGCCAGCAGTTTTTCCCCAACATCCAGGGTGATAAACACTGAAGCTTTCTTT. It translates to CASSFSPTSRVINTEAFF.

This clone came up once. The chain has TRBV6-1 and TRBJ2-7; 10 bases fit TRBD2. Germline V CDR1 and CDR2: MNHNS, SASEGT. The CDR3 sequence is 16 residues long. The ends lost 4 bases at V and 5 bases at J; junction bases unmatched: 11. DNA of the CDR3: TGTGCCAGCAGTGGGTCTCTAGCGGGAGCTTTCGACGAGCAGTACTTC. This sequence encodes CASSGSLAGAFDEQYF.

The chain carries TRBV19 and TRBJ2-2, with D perhaps given as TRBD1 or TRBD2 (5 bases each). The CDR3 loop spans 14 amino acids. CDR1 and CDR2 from the germline V gene are LNHDA and SQIVND (reference sequence). Trimming took 5 bases from V and 6 from J, leaving 13 bases between them. In nucleotides, the CDR3 is TGTGCCAGTAGTCCTTCCCAGGGAGCCGGGGAGCTGTTTTTT. Amino acids: CASSPSQGAGELFF.

V usage is TRBV19 and J usage is TRBJ1-5; D may be TRBD1 (5 bases). Trimming removed 0 bases at V and 0 bases at J, with 12 bases between. Germline CDR1 reads LNHDA; CDR2 reads SQIVND (reference sequence). This CDR3 spans 17 amino acids. The CDR3 DNA follows: TGTGCCAGTAGTATAGAGTCCGGGGGGGATAGCAATCAGCCCCAGCATTTT. Translation gives CASSIESGGDSNQPQHF.

The gene calls are TRBV11-3 and TRBJ2-1; the match to TRBD1 covers 8 bases. CDR3 length: 14 amino acids. V trimming: 5 bases; J trimming: 10 bases; junction bases outside the gene matches: 10. Germline assignment: CDR1 SGHNT and CDR2 YENEEA. CDR3: CASSPRQGFREQFF. CDR3 nucleotides: TGTGCCAGCAGCCCCCGACAGGGGTTTCGAGAGCAGTTCTTC.

V is TRBV4-2 and J is TRBJ2-2; possibly TRBD2 for D (5 bases). V was cut by 10 bases and J by 6 bases, with 18 bases left in between. The CDR3 is 14 residues long. Germline values: CDR1 LGHNA, CDR2 YNFKEQ. The CDR3 sequence: CATQPGNEAGELFF. The DNA for the CDR3 is TGTGCCACCCAGCCCGGGAATGAGGCCGGGGAGCTGTTTTTT.

The J gene is TRBJ2-1, the V gene TRBV2, with unresolved D. Trimming stripped 2 bases from V and 7 bases from J, with 21 bases between. Germline lookup yields CDR1 SNHLY and CDR2 FYNNEI. There are 17 residues in the CDR3. The CDR3 protein is CASSENLAEGTENEQFF. The CDR3 bases are TGTGCCAGCAGTGAAAATTTAGCAGAAGGAACAGAAAATGAGCAGTTCTTC.

V is TRBV7-9 and J is TRBJ2-5; TRBD1 agrees at 7 bases. CDR3 length: 15 amino acids. The V segment lost 4 bases and the J segment 5 bases; nucleotides outside the gene matches: 10. Germline V gene lookup returns CDR1 SEHNR and CDR2 FQNEAQ (reference sequence). As DNA, the CDR3 is TGTGCCAGCAGCTCTTTCAGACAGGGCAGGGAGACCCAGTACTTC. As protein: CASSSFRQGRETQYF.

The chain employs TRBV2 and TRBJ2-3; D is ambiguous. The V gene's germline CDR1 is SNHLY and CDR2 FYNNEI. The CDR3 loop spans 14 amino acids. The V end lost 6 bases, the J end lost 2 bases, and 12 bases lay between the germline ends. CDR3 bases: TGTGCCAGCAGGGATGACCCAGACACAGATACGCAGTATTTT. It encodes CASRDDPDTDTQYF.

This chain uses TRBV7-3 with TRBJ1-6; D gene ambiguous. Germline CDR1 reads SGHTA; CDR2 reads FQGTGA. The CDR3 totals 15 residues. The V and J ends lost 1 base and 5 bases respectively, with 9 bases between them. This chain's CDR3 is CASSLNSIDNSPLHF. CDR3 nucleotides: TGTGCCAGCAGCTTAAACAGTATCGATAATTCACCCCTCCACTTT.

In this sample, this clone turned up once. V and J are TRBV7-3 and TRBJ1-6; 9 bases are a match to TRBD1. CDR1 is SGHTA, CDR2 FQGTGA, per germline. J gave up 9 bases and V 6 bases, and 9 bases lay outside the gene matches. The CDR3 is made up of 15 amino acids. CDR3 residues: CASRARTGAGSPLHF. The CDR3 bases are TGTGCCAGCAGGGCCCGGACAGGGGCGGGTTCACCCCTCCACTTT.

The J gene is TRBJ1-5, the V gene TRBV19, with D unclear. The germline V and J ends were trimmed by 4 bases and 2 bases, with 6 bases remaining between them. The CDR3 length is 13 residues. Germline CDR1 is LNHDA and CDR2 is SQIVND (reference sequence). CDR3: CASSKRGNQPQHF. In nucleotides, the CDR3 is TGTGCCAGTAGTAAGAGGGGCAATCAGCCCCAGCATTTT.

The chain uses TRBV19 and TRBJ1-5; 7 bases are a match to TRBD1. Germline CDR1 reads LNHDA; CDR2 reads SQIVND (reference sequence). This CDR3 is built from 16 residues. The V and J ends lost 8 bases and 2 bases, in that order; junction bases with no gene match: 12. CDR3: CASSLQGTIGNQPQHF. The CDR3 DNA follows: TGTGCCAGTTCATTACAGGGGACAATTGGCAATCAGCCCCAGCATTTT.

This chain uses TRBV29-1 with TRBJ1-1; the D gene is possibly TRBD1 (5 bases). The length of the CDR3 is 12 residues. Germline loops: CDR1 SQVTM, CDR2 ANQGSEA. V dropped 1 base and J dropped 3 bases, with 6 bases sitting between them. CDR3 bases: TGCAGCGTTGAAGGGGGGGACACTGAAGCTTTCTTT. Protein product: CSVEGGDTEAFF. The full variable domain, with the rest looked up from reference TRBV29-1 and TRBJ1-1, is SAVISQKPSRDICQRGTSLTIQCQVDSQVTMMFWYRQQPGQSLTLIATANQGSEATYESGFVIDKFPISRPNLTFSTLTVSNMSPEDSSIYLCSVEGGDTEAFFGQGTRLTVV.

This chain uses TRBV10-3 with TRBJ1-2; no reliable D call. Per germline, CDR1 ENHRY and CDR2 SYGVKD. The CDR3 has 14 amino acids. V lost 4 bases to trimming and J lost 2 bases, with 11 bases between them. This CDR3 is CAISAVPANYGYTF. Here the CDR3 DNA reads TGTGCCATCAGTGCCGTACCCGCGAACTATGGCTACACCTTC.

The rearrangement links TRBV6-1 to TRBJ2-1; 8 nucleotides align to TRBD2. CDR1 is MNHNS, CDR2 SASEGT, per germline. The CDR3 contains 13 residues. J gave up 10 bases and V 3 bases, and 5 bases lay outside the gene matches. The CDR3 sequence: CASSEERGLEQFF. The CDR3 DNA sequence: TGTGCCAGCAGTGAGGAGCGGGGGCTCGAGCAGTTCTTC.

This chain connects TRBV3-1 (or the pseudogene TRBV3-2) to TRBJ2-1; no firm D call. This CDR3 region has 12 residues. Germline V lookup: CDR1 LGHDT, CDR2 YNNKEL (reference sequence). V gave up 1 base and J gave up 11 bases, with 9 bases separating them. The CDR3 nucleotides read TGTGCCAGCAGCCAAGTCCTTTCTAAGCAGTTCTTC. It encodes CASSQVLSKQFF.

The rearrangement uses TRBV6-5 and TRBJ2-1; tentative D call: TRBD1 (6 bases). The CDR3 covers 14 residues. V was cut by 7 bases and J by 4 bases, with 14 bases left in between. Germline V CDR1 and CDR2: MNHEY, SVGAGI. CDR3 nucleotides: TGTGCCAGCAAATTAGGGACATCATACAATGAGCAGTTCTTC. Amino acids: CASKLGTSYNEQFF.

The rearrangement uses TRBV6-1 and TRBJ2-3, with 9 bases lining up with TRBD2. Germline values: CDR1 MNHNS, CDR2 SASEGT. The CDR3 length is 16 residues. Trimming at V came to 3 bases and at J to 5 bases, leaving 9 bases not matched to a gene. This CDR3 reads CASSERGTSKVDTQYF. The CDR3 nucleotides are TGTGCCAGCAGTGAGCGCGGGACTAGCAAGGTAGATACGCAGTATTTT.

V and J are TRBV29-1 and TRBJ2-1; D perhaps matches TRBD2 (6 bases). CDR3 length: 13 residues. V was shortened by 5 bases and J by 5 bases, with 13 bases between the two germline ends. Germline assignment: CDR1 SQVTM and CDR2 ANQGSEA. The CDR3 bases are TGCAGCGTTCCCCGGACTACCAACAATGAGCAGTTCTTC. Translation: CSVPRTTNNEQFF.